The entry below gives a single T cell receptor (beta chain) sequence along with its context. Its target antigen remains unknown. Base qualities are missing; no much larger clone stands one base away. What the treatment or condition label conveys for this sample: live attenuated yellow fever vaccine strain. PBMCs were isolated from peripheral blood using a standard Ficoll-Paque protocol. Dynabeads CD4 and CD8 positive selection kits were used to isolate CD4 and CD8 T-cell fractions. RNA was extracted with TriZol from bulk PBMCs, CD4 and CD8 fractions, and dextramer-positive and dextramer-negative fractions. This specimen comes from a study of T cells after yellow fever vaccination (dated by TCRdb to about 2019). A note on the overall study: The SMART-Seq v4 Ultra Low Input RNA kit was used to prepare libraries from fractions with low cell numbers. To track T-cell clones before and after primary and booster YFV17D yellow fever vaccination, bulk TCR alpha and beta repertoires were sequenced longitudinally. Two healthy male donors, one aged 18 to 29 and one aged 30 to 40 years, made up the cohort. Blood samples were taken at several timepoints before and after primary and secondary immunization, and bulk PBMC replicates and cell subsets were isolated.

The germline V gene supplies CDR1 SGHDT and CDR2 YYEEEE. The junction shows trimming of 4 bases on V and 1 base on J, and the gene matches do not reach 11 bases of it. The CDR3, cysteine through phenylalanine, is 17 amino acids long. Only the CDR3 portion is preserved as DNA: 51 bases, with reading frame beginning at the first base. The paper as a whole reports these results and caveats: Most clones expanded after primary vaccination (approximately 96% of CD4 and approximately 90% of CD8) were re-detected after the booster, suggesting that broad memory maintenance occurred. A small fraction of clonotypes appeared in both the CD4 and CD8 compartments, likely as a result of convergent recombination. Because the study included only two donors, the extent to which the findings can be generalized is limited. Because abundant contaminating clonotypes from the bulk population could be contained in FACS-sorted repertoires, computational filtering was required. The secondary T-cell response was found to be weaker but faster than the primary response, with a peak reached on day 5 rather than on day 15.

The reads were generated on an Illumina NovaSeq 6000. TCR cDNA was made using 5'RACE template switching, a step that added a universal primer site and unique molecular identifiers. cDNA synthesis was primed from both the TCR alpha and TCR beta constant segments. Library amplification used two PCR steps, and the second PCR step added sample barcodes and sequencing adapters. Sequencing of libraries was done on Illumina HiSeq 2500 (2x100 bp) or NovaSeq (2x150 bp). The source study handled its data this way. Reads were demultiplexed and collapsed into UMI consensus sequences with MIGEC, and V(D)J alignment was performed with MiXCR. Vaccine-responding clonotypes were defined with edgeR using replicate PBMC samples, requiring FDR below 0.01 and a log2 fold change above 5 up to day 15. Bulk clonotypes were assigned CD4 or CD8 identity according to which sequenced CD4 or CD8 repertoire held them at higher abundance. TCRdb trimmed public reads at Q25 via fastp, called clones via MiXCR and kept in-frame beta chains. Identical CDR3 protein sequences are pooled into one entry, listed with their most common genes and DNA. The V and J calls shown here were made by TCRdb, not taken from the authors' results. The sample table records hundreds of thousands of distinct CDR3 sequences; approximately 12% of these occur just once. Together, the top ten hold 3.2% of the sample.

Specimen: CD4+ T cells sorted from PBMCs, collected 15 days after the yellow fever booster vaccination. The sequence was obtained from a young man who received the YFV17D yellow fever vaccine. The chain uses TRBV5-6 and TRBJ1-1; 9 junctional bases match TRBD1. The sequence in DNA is TGTGCCAGCAGCCTGGGACAGGGTAACACCAAGAACACTGAAGCTTTCTTT. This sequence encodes CASSLGQGNTKNTEAFF.